The clone carrying this T cell receptor (beta chain) was seen many times. Its antigen is not identified. CDR3 size: 11 residues. Germline V gene data show CDR1 as SGHTA and CDR2 as FQGNSA. V was cut by 5 bases and J by 7 bases, with 9 bases left in between. This record comes from a study of blood T cells in healthy people across ages. Whole-study context: About one barcoded TCR beta cDNA was captured per two T cells.

Then a second PCR, running about 6 to 12 cycles, was carried out with a sample-barcoded 5' primer and a J-beta primer mix. MiXCR, applied by TCRdb to the 5' RACE reads, yields one record per CDR3 protein. The data show some 900,000 distinct CDR3 sequences, roughly 26% seen once. Regarding the study as a whole: Estimates of total diversity, which came from one million sequenced T cells, were considered to be underestimates. Older age coincided with a roughly linear decline in TCR beta diversity per million T cells.

Sequencing used blood. This receptor was obtained from a woman older than 75 in good health. V gene TRBV7-2 combines with J gene TRBJ2-7; D unclear. As DNA, the CDR3 is TGTGCCAGCAGCCCCCTCGGTGAGCAGTACTTC. Its translation is CASSPLGEQYF. Full variable domain (rest looked up from reference TRBV7-2 and TRBJ2-7): GAGVSQSPSNKVTEKGKDVELRCDPISGHTALYWYRQSLGQGLEFLIYFQGNSAPDKSGLPSDRFSAERTGGSVSTLTIQRTQQEDSAVYLCASSPLGEQYFGPGTRLTVT.